The present TCR beta chain was sequenced within a study of blood T cell repertoires in COVID-19. The wider study: There were acute and convalescent COVID-19 samples, and they came from the United States, Italy and Spain. T cells, B-cell-depleted T cells, or PBMCs supplied cDNA or gDNA.

Germline lookup yields CDR1 MRHNA and CDR2 SNTAGT. The CDR3 spans 16 residues. Unmatched junction bases numbered 1, after V lost 3 bases and J lost 0 bases. Original methodology: Reference gene primer amplification in the assay estimated nucleated cell counts. Repertoires were generated with immunoSEQ multiplex PCR, while TCRdb's copy carries only in-frame clones and drops some. V and J calls plus clone size are reproduced from that table; the DNA served to infer D and trimming. Of some 120,000 clones in the sample, roughly four fifths were seen once. V is TRBV6-4 and J is TRBJ2-6, with 8 nucleotides matching TRBD1. This clonotype was sampled from a human donor in a cohort sampled during active COVID-19. Sequencing used peripheral blood. The CDR3 protein is CASSDTGGSGANVLTF. The CDR3 DNA sequence: TGTGCCAGCAGTGATACAGGGGGCTCTGGGGCCAACGTCCTGACTTTC.